The next 6 T cell receptor beta chains were all read from a single sample in a study of blood T cell repertoires in COVID-19. Sequencing was performed with immunoSEQ multiplex PCR; in TCRdb, only in-frame clones are kept and a portion is missing. The sample lists roughly 100,000 clones; about 87% were seen once. Input material: peripheral blood. These TCRs come from a man between 45 and 60 years old with active or convalescent COVID-19.

This clone was recorded only once. The chain has TRBV28 and TRBJ2-2, with 8 nucleotides matching TRBD1. Germline CDR1 and CDR2: MDHEN and SYDVKM. The V gene end was trimmed by 5 bases and the J gene end by 5 bases; junction bases not matched to a gene: 10. CDR3 length: 16 residues. CDR3 amino acids: CASSAPFTGGTGELFF. The CDR3 DNA sequence: TGTGCCAGCAGTGCCCCGTTTACAGGGGGAACCGGGGAGCTGTTTTTT.

This clone was picked up a small number of times. This chain joins TRBV29-1 and TRBJ2-7, with TRBD1 matching 9 bases. Germline assignment: CDR1 SQVTM and CDR2 ANQGSEA. CDR3 size: 13 residues. The junction had 6 bases not matched to a gene; V was cut back by 3 bases and J by 6 bases. In nucleotides, the CDR3 is TGCAGCGTTGAGCCGGGACAGGGAAGCGAGCAGTACTTC. Its translation: CSVEPGQGSEQYF.

Only one count was recorded for this clone. The rearrangement joins TRBV29-1 to TRBJ1-6; possible D gene TRBD1, 5 bases. There are 13 residues in the CDR3. Trimming took off 5 bases at V and 3 bases at J, with 8 bases between the two ends. The germline CDR1 and CDR2 sequences are SQVTM and ANQGSEA. The CDR3 reads CSVRGDYNSPLHF. The CDR3 DNA sequence: TGCAGCGTTAGGGGCGACTATAATTCACCCCTCCACTTT.

The rearrangement links TRBV28 to TRBJ1-2; 7 bases are a match to TRBD1. Germline loops: CDR1 MDHEN, CDR2 SYDVKM. This CDR3 comprises 15 residues. Losses at the gene ends were 7 bases for V and 8 bases for J; bases not matched to a gene: 16. The CDR3 DNA follows: TGTGCCAGCACCTTGGGGACAGCGACTACAGACGGCTACACCTTC. Protein product: CASTLGTATTDGYTF.

Here the CDR3 reads CAWGRTYQETQYF. Written as DNA, the CDR3 is TGTGCCTGGGGGAGGACTTACCAAGAGACCCAGTACTTC. The rearrangement joins TRBV30 to TRBJ2-5; a weak D match, TRBD2 (6 bases). CDR1 GTSNPN and CDR2 SVGIG come from the germline V gene (reference sequence). There are 13 residues in the CDR3. The V end was cut by 5 bases, the J end by 0 bases, with 10 bases between.

This sequence joins TRBV7-2 and TRBJ1-4, with 9 bases lining up with TRBD1. V dropped 3 bases and J dropped 5; count of bases not matched to a gene: 4. Germline V gene data show CDR1 as SGHTA and CDR2 as FQGNSA. This CDR3 is built from 15 residues. In nucleotides, the CDR3 is TGTGCCAGCAGCTTCCTAGGGACAGGGAATGAAAAACTGTTTTTT. It translates to CASSFLGTGNEKLFF.